One sample yielded the 23 T cell receptor beta chains listed below, sequenced in a study of identical twins. MiXCR, applied by TCRdb to the 5' RACE reads, yields one record per CDR3 protein. The sample records approximately 1.8 million distinct CDR3 sequences, about 32% being singletons. The sequenced sample consisted of cord blood. The origin of the receptors is a newborn girl in good health.

The V gene is TRBV7-9, the J gene TRBJ1-3; no clear D gene. The germline V gene has CDR1 SEHNR and CDR2 FQNEAQ (reference sequence). V was pared by 3 bases and J by 7 bases, with 10 bases between. The CDR3 consists of 13 residues. The CDR3 nucleotides read TGTGCCAGCAGCTTGCTATTTGGGAACACCATATATTTT. It codes for CASSLLFGNTIYF.

This clonotype was picked up a small number of times. DNA for the CDR3: TGTGCCAGCAGCCCGGGACCCAGAGGGCCAGCCAAAAACATTCAGTACTTC. It is translated as CASSPGPRGPAKNIQYF. V is TRBV7-8 and J is TRBJ2-4; D possibly matches TRBD1 or TRBD2 (5 bases each). Trimming took off 5 bases at V and 0 bases at J, with 17 bases between the two ends. Germline V gene lookup returns CDR1 SGHVS and CDR2 FQNEAQ. The CDR3 is 17 residues long. Full variable domain (missing parts from reference TRBV7-8 and TRBJ2-4): GAGVSQSPRYKVAKRGQDVALRCDPISGHVSLFWYQQALGQGPEFLTYFQNEAQLDKSGLPSDRFFAERPEGSVSTLKIQRTQQEDSAVYLCASSPGPRGPAKNIQYFGAGTRLSVL.

The chain is built from TRBV29-1 and TRBJ2-5, with 8 bases fitting TRBD2. The CDR3 sequence is 14 residues long. The germline V gene encodes CDR1 SQVTM and CDR2 ANQGSEA. V lost 4 bases, J lost 11 bases, and 15 bases stayed unmatched. The CDR3 DNA is TGCAGCGTTGCCGAGCGGGAGAGAGGCCATGAGCAGTACTTC. As protein: CSVAERERGHEQYF.

This clonotype appeared a few times. This chain links TRBV10-3 with TRBJ2-5, with D possibly matching TRBD1 (6 bases). The CDR3 consists of 17 residues. Germline CDR1 ENHRY, CDR2 SYGVKD. V was clipped by 8 bases and J by 5 bases, with 27 bases between them. Written as DNA, the CDR3 is TGTGCCATCGGGAACTCAGGGGTAGATAACTGGTGGGAGACCCAGTACTTC. Amino acid sequence: CAIGNSGVDNWWETQYF.

The chain has TRBV6-1 and TRBJ2-1, with D possibly matching TRBD2 (6 bases). CDR1 and CDR2 (germline): MNHNS, SASEGT. The CDR3 covers 16 residues. The V and J ends lost 0 bases and 2 bases respectively, with 11 bases between them. The DNA of the CDR3 is TGTGCCAGCAGTGAAGCCCTGGGACTGACCTACAATGAGCAGTTCTTC. Protein sequence: CASSEALGLTYNEQFF.

The rearrangement uses TRBV6-6 and TRBJ1-1; D is ambiguous. The CDR3 contains 12 residues. V was clipped by 8 bases and J by 7 bases, with 14 bases between them. Germline V CDR1 and CDR2: MNHNY, SVGAGI (reference sequence). CDR3 protein: CASGQVLNEAFF. In DNA form, the CDR3 reads TGTGCCAGCGGCCAGGTACTGAATGAAGCTTTCTTT.

The chain has TRBV20-1 and TRBJ1-5; D is possibly TRBD1 (5 bases). Germline V gene sequence: CDR1 DFQATT, CDR2 SNEGSKA (reference sequence). Trimming removed 1 base at V and 1 base at J, with 11 bases between. This CDR3 is 15 amino acids long. The CDR3 nucleotides are TGCAGTGCTAGAGCAGGGTCGAGAAGCAATCAGCCCCAGCATTTT. Its translation: CSARAGSRSNQPQHF.

This chain connects TRBV25-1 to TRBJ1-6; D is unclear. V shed 4 bases and J shed 5 bases, with 9 bases lying between them. This CDR3 has 14 amino acids. In germline, CDR1 is MGHDK, CDR2 SYGVNS. CDR3 amino acids: CASSVQLNNSPLHF. Written as DNA, the CDR3 is TGTGCCAGCAGTGTACAGTTGAATAATTCACCCCTCCACTTT.

This clonotype appeared a few times. The chain joins TRBV5-1 to TRBJ2-5; a weak D match, TRBD1 (6 bases). The DNA matches TRBJ2-4 better at its end, which makes the J call doubtful. CDR1 SGHRS and CDR2 YFSETQ come from the germline V gene. CDR3 length equals 13 residues. CDR3 region: CASSMGHPGIQYF. DNA of the CDR3: TGCGCCAGCAGCATGGGACACCCTGGCATTCAGTACTTC.

The sample holds many counts of this clonotype. The chain joins TRBV10-3 to TRBJ2-5, with 9 bases matching TRBD2. Trimming at V came to 5 bases and at J to 0 bases, leaving 7 bases not matched to a gene. The CDR3 is 16 amino acids. Germline lookup yields CDR1 ENHRY and CDR2 SYGVKD. The CDR3 sequence is CAISIVAGAYQETQYF. CDR3 nucleotide sequence: TGTGCCATCAGTATCGTAGCGGGAGCATACCAAGAGACCCAGTACTTC.

This clonotype has only a few counts. The rearrangement uses TRBV28 and TRBJ1-2, with 8 bases fitting TRBD1. Germline CDR1 is MDHEN and CDR2 is SYDVKM. V lost 5 bases, J lost 6 bases, and 8 bases stayed unmatched. The CDR3 length is 14 residues. The CDR3 here is CASSPDRVSHGYTF. Written as DNA, the CDR3 is TGTGCCAGCAGTCCGGACAGGGTGAGCCATGGCTACACCTTC.

Written as DNA, the CDR3 is TGTGCCAGCAGTTCTTTCAGGGGGGAGAATGAAAAACTGTTTTTT. Residues: CASSSFRGENEKLFF. The chain carries TRBV28 and TRBJ1-4; 7 nucleotides line up with TRBD1. This CDR3 comprises 15 residues. V dropped 4 bases and J dropped 5; count of bases not matched to a gene: 7. In germline, CDR1 is MDHEN, CDR2 SYDVKM.

V gene TRBV4-1 combines with J gene TRBJ2-3; D might be TRBD1 (6 bases). The CDR3 covers 16 residues. CDR1 is MGHRA, CDR2 YSYEKL, per germline. The V end lost 6 bases, the J end lost 6 bases, and 22 bases lay between the germline ends. Written as DNA, the CDR3 is TGCGCCAGCAGGCTGCGACAGGATCGGCGGTGCGATACGCAGTATTTT. Translated, it gives CASRLRQDRRCDTQYF.

The chain is built from TRBV11-2 and TRBJ2-2; 9 nucleotides agree with TRBD2. The germline CDR1 and CDR2 sequences are SGHAT and FQNNGV. There are 17 residues in the CDR3. J lost 0 bases, V lost 1 base, and 3 bases had no gene match. For the CDR3, the DNA is TGTGCCAGCAGCTTAGGTCGGACTAGCGCGAACACCGGGGAGCTGTTTTTT. The encoded protein is CASSLGRTSANTGELFF.

This clonotype was observed many times. The chain couples TRBV5-1 to TRBJ2-7; TRBD1 aligns across 8 bases. Trimming cost V 4 bases and J 2 bases; bases outside gene matches: 5. This CDR3 is built from 14 residues. Germline V gives CDR1 SGHRS, CDR2 YFSETQ. CDR3 coding DNA: TGCGCCAGCAGCAGCCGGGACAGGACCTACGAGCAGTACTTC. As protein: CASSSRDRTYEQYF.

For the CDR3, the DNA is TGTGCCAGCAGCTTAAAGGAGGGGCCCATCTACAATGAGCAGTTCTTC. Translated: CASSLKEGPIYNEQFF. The chain uses TRBV7-9 and TRBJ2-1, with D perhaps TRBD2 (6 bases). The germline V gene has CDR1 SEHNR and CDR2 FQNEAQ (reference sequence). Trimming stripped 2 bases from V and 3 bases from J, with 14 bases between. CDR3 length: 16 residues.

In its sample, this clonotype was seen many times. The CDR3 spells CASSFGADPNEKLFF. DNA of the CDR3: TGTGCCAGCAGTTTTGGTGCAGATCCAAATGAAAAACTGTTTTTT. The V and J genes are TRBV12-3 or TRBV12-4 and TRBJ1-4, with unresolved D. This CDR3 spans 15 amino acids. V gave up 3 bases and J gave up 5 bases, with 13 bases separating them.

This clonotype was observed at least ten times. This chain links TRBV28 with TRBJ2-4; D ambiguous. Germline CDR1 reads MDHEN; CDR2 reads SYDVKM. The V gene lost 6 bases and the J gene lost 7 bases, with 13 bases spanning the gap. There are 13 residues in the CDR3. The CDR3 reads CASSPSAPNIQYF. The CDR3 DNA reads TGTGCCAGCAGCCCCTCCGCGCCGAACATTCAGTACTTC.

This chain uses TRBV6-1 with TRBJ2-3; D is perhaps TRBD1 (5 bases). V lost 5 bases, J lost 3 bases, and 15 bases lay in between. Germline values: CDR1 MNHNS, CDR2 SASEGT. CDR3 length equals 15 residues. CDR3 sequence (DNA): TGTGCCAGCAGTTCGAGCAGGGTGGTAACAGATACGCAGTATTTT. As protein: CASSSSRVVTDTQYF.

As regards this clonotype: Since a much larger clone is just one base distant, this may be a read error. The chain combines TRBV6-5 with TRBJ2-3, with 8 bases matching TRBD2. The V and J ends lost 7 bases and 1 base, in that order; junction bases with no gene match: 1. This CDR3 is built from 13 residues. CDR1 is MNHEY and CDR2 is SVGAGI in the germline V gene. This chain's CDR3 is CASTTSGTDTQYF. The CDR3 nucleotides read TGTGCCAGCACGACTAGCGGCACAGATACGCAGTATTTT.

This clonotype was counted only a few times. This chain links TRBV11-3 with TRBJ2-7; 7 nucleotides line up with TRBD1. Trimming removed 8 bases from V and 4 bases from J; junction bases left unmatched: 11. The CDR3 sequence is 14 residues long. Germline lookup yields CDR1 SGHNT and CDR2 YENEEA. CDR3 bases: TGTGCCAGCGCCCCGGGACAGCGTCTGTACGAGCAGTACTTC. This translates into CASAPGQRLYEQYF.

V is TRBV20-1 and J is TRBJ2-3; 10 nucleotides align to TRBD2. Germline assignment: CDR1 DFQATT and CDR2 SNEGSKA (reference sequence). CDR3 length: 13 amino acids. The V segment lost 8 bases and the J segment 6 bases; nucleotides outside the gene matches: 8. DNA of the CDR3: TGCAGTCCGAGCGGGAGGGTGGGGGATACGCAGTATTTT. Amino acid sequence: CSPSGRVGDTQYF.

This clonotype was counted between two and nine times. The chain employs TRBV20-1 and TRBJ2-5; possibly TRBD2 for D (5 bases). The CDR3 spans 11 residues. The germline CDR1 and CDR2 sequences are DFQATT and SNEGSKA (reference sequence). Trimming took off 4 bases at V and 6 bases at J, with 9 bases between the two ends. The DNA for the CDR3 is TGCAGTGCTACTAGCAGGAAGACCCAGTACTTC. This codes for CSATSRKTQYF.